This TCR beta chain was identified in a study of PD-L1 blockade in urothelial cancer. Study background: In the patient group, most of the roughly 30 were males with bladder-origin urothelial cancer. Analyzed time points were 3 weeks (second dose) and 6 weeks after therapy began.

Synthetic analogs of TCR templates were spiked into every PCR. Clones were read by immunoSEQ multiplex PCR, and TCRdb kept only the in-frame ones, dropping some. The sample lists about 91,000 clones, 90% occurring once. V was shortened by 11 bases and J by 4 bases, with 17 bases between the two germline ends. The CDR3 has 14 amino acids. From germline, CDR1 is MDHEN and CDR2 SYDVKM. The TCR comes from a man aged 60 to 69 with urothelial cancer. Source: PBMCs, taken around atezolizumab (anti-PD-L1) treatment. This rearrangement joins TRBV28 to TRBJ2-2; D perhaps matches TRBD1 (5 bases). The CDR3 region has the DNA TGTGCCTGCGAGACGGACAAAGGCACCGGGGAGCTGTTTTTT. Its translation: CACETDKGTGELFF.